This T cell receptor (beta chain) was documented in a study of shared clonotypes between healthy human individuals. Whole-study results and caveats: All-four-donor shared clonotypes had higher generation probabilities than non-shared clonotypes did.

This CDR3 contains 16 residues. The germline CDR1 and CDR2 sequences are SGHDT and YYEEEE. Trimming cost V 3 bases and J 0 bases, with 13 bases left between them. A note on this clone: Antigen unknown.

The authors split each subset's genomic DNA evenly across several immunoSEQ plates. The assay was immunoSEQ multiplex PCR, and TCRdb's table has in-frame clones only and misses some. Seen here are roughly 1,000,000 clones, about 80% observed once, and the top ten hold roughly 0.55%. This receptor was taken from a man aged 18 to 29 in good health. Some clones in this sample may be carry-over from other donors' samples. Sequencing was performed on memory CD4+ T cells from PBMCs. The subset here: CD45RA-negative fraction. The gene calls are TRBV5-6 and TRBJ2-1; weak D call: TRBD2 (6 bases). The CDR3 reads CASSWRAASSYNEQFF. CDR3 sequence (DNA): TGTGCCAGCAGCTGGAGGGCCGCCAGCTCCTACAATGAGCAGTTCTTC.